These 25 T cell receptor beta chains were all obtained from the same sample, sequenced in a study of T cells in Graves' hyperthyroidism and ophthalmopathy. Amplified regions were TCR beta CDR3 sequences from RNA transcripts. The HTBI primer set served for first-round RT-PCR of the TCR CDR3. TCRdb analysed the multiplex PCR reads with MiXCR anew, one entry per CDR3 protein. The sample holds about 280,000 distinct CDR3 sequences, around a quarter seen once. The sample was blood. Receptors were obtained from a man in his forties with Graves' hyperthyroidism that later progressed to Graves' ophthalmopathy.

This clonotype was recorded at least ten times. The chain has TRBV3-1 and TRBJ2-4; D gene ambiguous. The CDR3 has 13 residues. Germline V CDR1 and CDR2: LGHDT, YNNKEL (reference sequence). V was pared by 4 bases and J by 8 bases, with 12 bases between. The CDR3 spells CASSLGRAYIQYF. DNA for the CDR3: TGTGCCAGCAGCCTCGGAAGGGCGTACATTCAGTACTTC.

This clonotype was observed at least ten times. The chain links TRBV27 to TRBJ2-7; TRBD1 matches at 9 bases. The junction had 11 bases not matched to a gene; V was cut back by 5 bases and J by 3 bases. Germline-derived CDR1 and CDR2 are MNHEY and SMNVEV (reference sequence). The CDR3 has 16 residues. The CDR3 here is CASSRPPGTGLYEQYF. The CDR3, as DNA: TGTGCCAGCAGTCGCCCTCCGGGGACAGGGCTCTACGAGCAGTACTTC.

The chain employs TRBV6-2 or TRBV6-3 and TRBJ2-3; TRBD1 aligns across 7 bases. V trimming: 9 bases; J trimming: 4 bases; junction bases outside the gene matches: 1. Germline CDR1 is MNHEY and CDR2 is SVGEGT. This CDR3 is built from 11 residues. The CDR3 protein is CASGQADTQYF. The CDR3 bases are TGTGCCAGTGGACAGGCAGATACGCAGTATTTT.

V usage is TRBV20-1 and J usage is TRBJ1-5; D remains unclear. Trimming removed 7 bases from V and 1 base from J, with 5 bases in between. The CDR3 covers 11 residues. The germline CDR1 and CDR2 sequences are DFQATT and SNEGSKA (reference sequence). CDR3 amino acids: CSVGSNQPQHF. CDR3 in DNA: TGCAGTGTAGGGAGCAATCAGCCCCAGCATTTT.

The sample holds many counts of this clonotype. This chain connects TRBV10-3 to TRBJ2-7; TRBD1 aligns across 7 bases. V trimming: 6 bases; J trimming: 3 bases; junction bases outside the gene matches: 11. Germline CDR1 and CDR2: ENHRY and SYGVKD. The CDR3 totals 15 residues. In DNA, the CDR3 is TGTGCCATCAGCACCCTACCGACAGGGAGCTACGAGCAGTACTTC. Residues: CAISTLPTGSYEQYF.

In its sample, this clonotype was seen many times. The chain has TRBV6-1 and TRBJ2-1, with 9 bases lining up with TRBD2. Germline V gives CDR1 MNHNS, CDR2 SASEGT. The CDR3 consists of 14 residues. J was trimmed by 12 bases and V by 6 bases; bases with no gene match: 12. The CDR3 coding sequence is TGTGCCAGCAGCCGGGGACTAGCCAGCGGAGGGCAGTTCTTC. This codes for CASSRGLASGGQFF.

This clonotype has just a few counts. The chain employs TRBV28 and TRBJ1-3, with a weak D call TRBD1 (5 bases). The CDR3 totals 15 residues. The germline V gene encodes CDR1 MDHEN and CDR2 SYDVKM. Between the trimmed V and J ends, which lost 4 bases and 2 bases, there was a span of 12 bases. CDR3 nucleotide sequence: TGTGCCAGCAGTTCTCAGGGTTCTCCTGGAAACACCATATATTTT. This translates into CASSSQGSPGNTIYF.

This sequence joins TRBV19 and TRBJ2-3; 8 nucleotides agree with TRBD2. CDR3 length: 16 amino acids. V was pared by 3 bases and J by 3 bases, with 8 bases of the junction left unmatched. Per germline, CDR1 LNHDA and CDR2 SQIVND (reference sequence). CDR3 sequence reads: CASSIPAGAGTDTQYF. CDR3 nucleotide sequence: TGTGCCAGTAGTATCCCAGCGGGAGCGGGGACAGATACGCAGTATTTT.

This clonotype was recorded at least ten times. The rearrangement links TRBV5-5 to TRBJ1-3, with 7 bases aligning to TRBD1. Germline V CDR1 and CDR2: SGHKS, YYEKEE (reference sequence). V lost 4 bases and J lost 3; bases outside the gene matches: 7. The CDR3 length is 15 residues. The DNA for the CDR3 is TGTGCCAGCAGCACTCTAGACAGGGATGGAAACACCATATATTTT. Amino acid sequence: CASSTLDRDGNTIYF.

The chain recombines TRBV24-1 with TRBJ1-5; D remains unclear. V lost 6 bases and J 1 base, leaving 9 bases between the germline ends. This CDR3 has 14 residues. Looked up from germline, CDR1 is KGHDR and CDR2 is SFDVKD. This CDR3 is CATSSYGSNQPQHF. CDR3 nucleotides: TGTGCCACCAGTTCCTATGGGAGCAATCAGCCCCAGCATTTT.

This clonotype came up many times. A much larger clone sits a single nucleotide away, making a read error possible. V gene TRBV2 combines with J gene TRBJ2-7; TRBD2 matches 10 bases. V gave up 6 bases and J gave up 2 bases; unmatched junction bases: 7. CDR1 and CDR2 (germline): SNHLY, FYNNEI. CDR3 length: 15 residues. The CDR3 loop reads CASRGPGLAAYEQYF. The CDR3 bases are TGTGCCAGCAGGGGGCCTGGACTAGCGGCCTACGAGCAGTACTTC.

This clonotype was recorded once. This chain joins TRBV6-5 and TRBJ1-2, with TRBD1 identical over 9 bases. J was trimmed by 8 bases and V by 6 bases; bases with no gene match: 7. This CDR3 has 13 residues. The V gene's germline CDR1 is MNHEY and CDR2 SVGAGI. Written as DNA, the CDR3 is TGTGCCAGCAGATCTACTACAGGGGGCGGCTACACCTTC. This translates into CASRSTTGGGYTF.

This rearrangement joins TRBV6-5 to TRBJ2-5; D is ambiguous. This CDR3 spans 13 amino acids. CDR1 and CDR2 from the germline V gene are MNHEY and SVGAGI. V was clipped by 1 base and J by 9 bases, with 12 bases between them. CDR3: CASSYYGPGAQYF. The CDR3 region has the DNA TGTGCCAGCAGTTACTACGGCCCTGGGGCCCAGTACTTC.

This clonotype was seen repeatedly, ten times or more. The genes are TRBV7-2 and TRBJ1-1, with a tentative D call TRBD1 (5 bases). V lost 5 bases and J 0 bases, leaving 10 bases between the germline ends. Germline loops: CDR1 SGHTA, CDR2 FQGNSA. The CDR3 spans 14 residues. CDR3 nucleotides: TGTGCCAGCAGCCCAGGGAGCATGAACACTGAAGCTTTCTTT. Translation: CASSPGSMNTEAFF.

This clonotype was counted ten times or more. The CDR3 DNA is TGCAGTCCTCCGGGGGACCCCTATGGCTACACCTTC. It yields the protein CSPPGDPYGYTF. This chain links TRBV20-1 with TRBJ1-2, with D tentatively TRBD1 (5 bases). The length of the CDR3 is 12 residues. V was trimmed by 8 bases and J by 4 bases, leaving 14 bases between them. From germline, CDR1 is DFQATT and CDR2 SNEGSKA (reference sequence).

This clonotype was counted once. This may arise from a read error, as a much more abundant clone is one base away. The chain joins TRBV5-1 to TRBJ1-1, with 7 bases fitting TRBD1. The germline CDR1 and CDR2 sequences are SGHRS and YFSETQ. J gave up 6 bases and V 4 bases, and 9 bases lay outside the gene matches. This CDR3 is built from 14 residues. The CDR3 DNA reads TGCGCCAGCAGCCCAAACAGGGGTAACGCTGAAGCTTTCTTT. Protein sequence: CASSPNRGNAEAFF.

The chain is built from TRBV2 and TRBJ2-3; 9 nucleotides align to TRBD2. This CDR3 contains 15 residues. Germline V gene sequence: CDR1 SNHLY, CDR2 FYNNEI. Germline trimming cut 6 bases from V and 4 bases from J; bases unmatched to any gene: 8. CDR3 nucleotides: TGTGCCAGCAGCTCCCGGACTAGCGAGTCAGATACGCAGTATTTT. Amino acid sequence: CASSSRTSESDTQYF.

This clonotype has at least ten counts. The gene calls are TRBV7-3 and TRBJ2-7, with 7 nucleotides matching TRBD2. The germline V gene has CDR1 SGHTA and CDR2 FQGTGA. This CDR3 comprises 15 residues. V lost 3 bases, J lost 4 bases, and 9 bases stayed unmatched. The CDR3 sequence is CASSLGGRIGYEQYF. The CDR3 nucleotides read TGTGCCAGCAGCTTGGGCGGGAGAATTGGTTACGAGCAGTACTTC.

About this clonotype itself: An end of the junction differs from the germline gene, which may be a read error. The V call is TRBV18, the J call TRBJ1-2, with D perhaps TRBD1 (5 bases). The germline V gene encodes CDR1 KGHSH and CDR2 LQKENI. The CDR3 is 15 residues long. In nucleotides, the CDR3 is TGCGCCAGCTCCCCGGCTGGCCAGGGAGACTATGGCTTCACCTTC. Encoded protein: CASSPAGQGDYGFTF.

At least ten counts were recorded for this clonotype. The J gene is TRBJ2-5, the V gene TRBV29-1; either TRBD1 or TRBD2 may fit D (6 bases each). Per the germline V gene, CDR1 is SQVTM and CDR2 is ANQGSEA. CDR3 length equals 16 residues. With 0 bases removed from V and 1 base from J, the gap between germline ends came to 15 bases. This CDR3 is CSVEEGDGGLQETQYF. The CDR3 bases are TGCAGCGTTGAAGAGGGAGACGGGGGCCTCCAAGAGACCCAGTACTTC.

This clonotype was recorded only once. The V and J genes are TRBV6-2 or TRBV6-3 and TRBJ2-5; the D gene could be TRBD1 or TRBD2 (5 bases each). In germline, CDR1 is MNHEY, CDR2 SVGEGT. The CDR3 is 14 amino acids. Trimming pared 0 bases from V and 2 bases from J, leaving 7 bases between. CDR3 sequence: CASSYSWGQETQYF. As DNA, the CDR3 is TGTGCCAGCAGTTACTCGTGGGGGCAAGAGACCCAGTACTTC.

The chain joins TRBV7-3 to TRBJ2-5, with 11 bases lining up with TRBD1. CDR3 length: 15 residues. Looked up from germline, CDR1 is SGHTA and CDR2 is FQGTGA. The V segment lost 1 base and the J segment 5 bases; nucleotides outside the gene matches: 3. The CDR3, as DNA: TGTGCCAGCAGCTTAAGAGGGACAGGGGGGGAGACCCAGTACTTC. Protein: CASSLRGTGGETQYF.

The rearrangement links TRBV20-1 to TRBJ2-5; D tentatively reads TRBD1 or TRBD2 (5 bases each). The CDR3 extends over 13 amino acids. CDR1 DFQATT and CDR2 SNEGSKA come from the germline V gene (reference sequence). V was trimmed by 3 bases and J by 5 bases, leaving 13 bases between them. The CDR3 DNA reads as TGCAGTGCTAGTGAGGGGATTAAGGAGACCCAGTACTTC. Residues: CSASEGIKETQYF.

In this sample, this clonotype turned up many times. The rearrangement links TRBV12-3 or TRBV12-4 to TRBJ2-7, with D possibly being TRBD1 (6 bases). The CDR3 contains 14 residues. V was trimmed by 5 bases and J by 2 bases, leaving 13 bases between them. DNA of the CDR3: TGTGCCAGCAGTGTGGGACACGGGGCCTACGAGCAGTACTTC. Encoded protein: CASSVGHGAYEQYF.

The CDR3 loop is CASSIAAGSYEQYF. The CDR3 region has the DNA TGTGCCAGTAGTATAGCGGCAGGGTCCTACGAGCAGTACTTC. The chain is built from TRBV19 and TRBJ2-7; D possibly corresponds to TRBD1 (5 bases). V was pared by 1 base and J by 1 base, with 8 bases between. Germline V gene sequence: CDR1 LNHDA, CDR2 SQIVND (reference sequence). This CDR3 comprises 14 residues.